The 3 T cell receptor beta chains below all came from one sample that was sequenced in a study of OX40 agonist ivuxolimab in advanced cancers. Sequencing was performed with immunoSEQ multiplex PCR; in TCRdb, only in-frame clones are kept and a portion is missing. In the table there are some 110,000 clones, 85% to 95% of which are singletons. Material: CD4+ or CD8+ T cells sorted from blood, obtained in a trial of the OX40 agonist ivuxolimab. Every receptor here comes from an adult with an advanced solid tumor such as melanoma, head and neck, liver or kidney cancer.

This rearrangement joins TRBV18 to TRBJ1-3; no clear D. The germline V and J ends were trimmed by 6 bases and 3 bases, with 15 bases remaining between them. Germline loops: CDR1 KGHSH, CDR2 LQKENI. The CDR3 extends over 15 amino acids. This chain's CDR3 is CASSTPPGDGNTIYF. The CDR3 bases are TGTGCCAGCTCCACCCCGCCAGGAGATGGAAACACCATATATTTT.

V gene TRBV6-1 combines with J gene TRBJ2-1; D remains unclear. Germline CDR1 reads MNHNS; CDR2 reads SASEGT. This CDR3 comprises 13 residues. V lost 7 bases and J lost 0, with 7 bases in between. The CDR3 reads CASTQNSYNEQFF. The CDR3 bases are TGTGCCAGCACGCAGAACTCCTACAATGAGCAGTTCTTC.

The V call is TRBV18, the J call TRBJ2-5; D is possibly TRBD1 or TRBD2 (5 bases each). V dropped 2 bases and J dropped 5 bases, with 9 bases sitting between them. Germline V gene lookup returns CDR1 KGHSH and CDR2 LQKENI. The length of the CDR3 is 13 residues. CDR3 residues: CASSPFREETQYF. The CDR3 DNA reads TGTGCCAGCTCACCATTCAGGGAGGAGACCCAGTACTTC.